This T cell receptor beta chain was documented in a study of CD8+ T cells in alopecia areata. Treatment reported: oral pan-JAK inhibitor, 5-10 mg twice daily. Reverse transcribed after extraction, RNA yielded cDNA as the sequencing template. Sequencing was performed with immunoSEQ multiplex PCR; in TCRdb, only in-frame clones are kept and a portion is missing. The table has fewer than 110,000 clones, around 83% seen once. The CDR3 runs 14 residues. The V gene lost 3 bases and the J gene lost 0 bases, with 6 bases spanning the gap. CDR1 is MGHRA and CDR2 is YSYEKL in the germline V gene. This specimen was CD8+ T cells sorted from blood, taken at week 24, from a patient treated with tofacitinib. This chain links TRBV4-1 with TRBJ2-1; no reliable D call. The receptor was derived from a human donor with alopecia areata. The CDR3 region is CASSHMGSYNEQFF. The CDR3 DNA reads as TGCGCCAGCAGCCATATGGGCTCCTACAATGAGCAGTTCTTC.